The text below deals with one T cell receptor beta chain. The donors (healthy individuals) were bone marrow donors. The PCR was carried out with 60 Vbeta primers and 13 Jbeta primers. The table came from immunoSEQ multiplex PCR; TCRdb's copy has only in-frame clones and leaves some out. The table lists approximately 90,000 clones, 85% of them singletons. This specimen belongs to a study of cytomegalovirus exposure and HLA in healthy donors. The germline CDR1 and CDR2 sequences are SGHNT and YYREEE (reference sequence). CDR3 size: 14 residues. The V end lost 5 bases, the J end lost 0 bases, and 9 bases lay between the germline ends.

The receptor was isolated from a man in his forties in good health and CMV-seropositive. This sequence joins TRBV5-4 and TRBJ1-3; D gene unclear. The material sequenced was PBMCs. The CDR3 protein is CASRAGISGNTIYF. For the CDR3, the DNA is TGTGCCAGCAGGGCGGGGATCTCTGGAAACACCATATATTTT.